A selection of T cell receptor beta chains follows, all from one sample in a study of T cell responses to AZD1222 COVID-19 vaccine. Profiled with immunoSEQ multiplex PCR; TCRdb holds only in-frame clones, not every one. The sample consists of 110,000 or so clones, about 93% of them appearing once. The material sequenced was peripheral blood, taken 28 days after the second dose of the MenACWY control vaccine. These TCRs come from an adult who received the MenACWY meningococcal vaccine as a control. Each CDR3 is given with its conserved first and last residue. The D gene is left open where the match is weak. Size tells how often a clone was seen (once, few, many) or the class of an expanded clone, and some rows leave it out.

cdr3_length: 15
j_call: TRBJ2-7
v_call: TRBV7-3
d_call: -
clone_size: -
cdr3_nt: TGTGCCAGCAGCAAACCCTCGGTCACCTTCTACGAGCAGTACTTC
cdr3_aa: CASSKPSVTFYEQYF

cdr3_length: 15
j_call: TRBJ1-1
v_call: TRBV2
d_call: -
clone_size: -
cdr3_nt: TGTGCCAGCAGTTTTCGCCGGGGACGGGACACTGAAGCTTTCTTT
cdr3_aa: CASSFRRGRDTEAFF

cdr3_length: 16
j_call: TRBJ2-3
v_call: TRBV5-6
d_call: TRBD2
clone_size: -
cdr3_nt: TGTGCCAGCAGCCCGGAGAGGGGACTAACCACAGATACGCAGTATTTT
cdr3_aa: CASSPERGLTTDTQYF

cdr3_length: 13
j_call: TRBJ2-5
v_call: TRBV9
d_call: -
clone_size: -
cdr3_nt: TGTGCCAGCAGCACCGACAGCAAAGAGACCCAGTACTTC
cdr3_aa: CASSTDSKETQYF

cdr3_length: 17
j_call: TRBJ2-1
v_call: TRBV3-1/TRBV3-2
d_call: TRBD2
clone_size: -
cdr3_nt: TGTGCCAGCAGCCAAGATTTGTCTAGCGGGGCCCACAATGAGCAGTTCTTC
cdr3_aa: CASSQDLSSGAHNEQFF

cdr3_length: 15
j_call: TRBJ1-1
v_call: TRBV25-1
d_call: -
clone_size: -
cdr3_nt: TGTGCCAGCAGTGAATCGGGACGGATGAACACTGAAGCTTTCTTT
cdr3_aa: CASSESGRMNTEAFF

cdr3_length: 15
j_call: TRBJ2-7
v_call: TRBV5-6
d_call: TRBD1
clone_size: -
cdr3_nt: TGTGCCAGCAGCTTTTCCGGGACAGGAGTCTACGAGCAGTACTTC
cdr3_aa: CASSFSGTGVYEQYF

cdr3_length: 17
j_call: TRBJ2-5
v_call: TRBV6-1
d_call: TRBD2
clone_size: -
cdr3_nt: TGTGCCAGCAGTGGGGGACTAGCGGGGGCAATTCAAGAGACCCAGTACTTC
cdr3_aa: CASSGGLAGAIQETQYF

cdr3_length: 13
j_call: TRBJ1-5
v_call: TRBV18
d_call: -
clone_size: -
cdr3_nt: TGTGCCAGCCAACGGGCAGCCGATCAGCCCCAGCATTTT
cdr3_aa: CASQRAADQPQHF

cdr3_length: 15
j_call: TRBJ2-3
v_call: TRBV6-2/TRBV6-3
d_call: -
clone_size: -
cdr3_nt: TGTGCCAGCAGTTACGGGAGCGGGAGCACAGATACGCAGTATTTT
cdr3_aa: CASSYGSGSTDTQYF

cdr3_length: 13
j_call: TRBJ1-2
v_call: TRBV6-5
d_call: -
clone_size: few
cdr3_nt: TGTGCCAGCAGTTATCTCGGGGGGGCTTCCTACACCTTC
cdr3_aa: CASSYLGGASYTF

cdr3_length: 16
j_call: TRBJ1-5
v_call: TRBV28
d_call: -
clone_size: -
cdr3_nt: TGTGCCAGCAGTTCACAGGGAGCCGAATGGCATCAGCCCCAGCATTTT
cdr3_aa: CASSSQGAEWHQPQHF

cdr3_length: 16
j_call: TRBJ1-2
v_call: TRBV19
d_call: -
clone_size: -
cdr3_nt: TGTGCCAGTACCATCTCCCTAAGGGAAGCGAACTATGGCTACACCTTC
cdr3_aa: CASTISLREANYGYTF

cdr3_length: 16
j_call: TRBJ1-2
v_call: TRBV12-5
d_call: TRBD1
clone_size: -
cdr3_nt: TGTGCTAGTGGTTTTACAGGGGCCGCTCGTGACTATGGCTACACCTTC
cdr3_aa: CASGFTGAARDYGYTF

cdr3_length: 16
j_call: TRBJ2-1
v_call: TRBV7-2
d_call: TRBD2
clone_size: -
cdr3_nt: TGTGCCAGCAGCTTAGTGGCTAGCGGGGGGTTCAATGAGCAGTTCTTC
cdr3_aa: CASSLVASGGFNEQFF

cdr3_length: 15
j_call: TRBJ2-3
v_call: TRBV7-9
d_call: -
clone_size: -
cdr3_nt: TGTGCCAGCAGCTTGAGAGCGGAAAGCACAGATACGCAGTATTTT
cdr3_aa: CASSLRAESTDTQYF

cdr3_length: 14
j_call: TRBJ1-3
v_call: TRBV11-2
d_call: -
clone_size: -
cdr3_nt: TGTGCCAGCAGCTTATTTCGTACTGGAAACACCATATATTTT
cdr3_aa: CASSLFRTGNTIYF

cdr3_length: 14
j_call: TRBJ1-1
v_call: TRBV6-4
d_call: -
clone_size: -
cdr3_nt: TGTGCCAGCAGCTCGGGACATTTGAACACTGAAGCTTTCTTT
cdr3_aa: CASSSGHLNTEAFF

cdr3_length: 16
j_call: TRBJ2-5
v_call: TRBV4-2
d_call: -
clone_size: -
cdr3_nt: TGTGCCAGCAGCCAAGAAAGGGGTGGGACACAAGAGACCCAGTACTTC
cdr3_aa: CASSQERGGTQETQYF

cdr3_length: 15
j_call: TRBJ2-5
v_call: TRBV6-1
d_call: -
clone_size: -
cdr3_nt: TGTGCCAGCAGTGAACGGCGGGATATTGTAGAGACCCAGTACTTC
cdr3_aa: CASSERRDIVETQYF

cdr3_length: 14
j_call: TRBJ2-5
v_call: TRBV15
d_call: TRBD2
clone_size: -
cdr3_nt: TGTGCCATCTCTAGCGGGAGTATTAAGGAGACCCAGTACTTC
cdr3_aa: CAISSGSIKETQYF

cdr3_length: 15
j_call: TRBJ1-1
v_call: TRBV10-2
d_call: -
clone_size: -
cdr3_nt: TGCGCCAGCAGTGAATTCGGGGTAACGGACACTGAAGCTTTCTTT
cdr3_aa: CASSEFGVTDTEAFF

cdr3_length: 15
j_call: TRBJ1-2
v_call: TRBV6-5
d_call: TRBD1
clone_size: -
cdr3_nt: TGTGCCAGCAGTTACTCAACAGGGGGCTACTATGGCTACACCTTC
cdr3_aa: CASSYSTGGYYGYTF

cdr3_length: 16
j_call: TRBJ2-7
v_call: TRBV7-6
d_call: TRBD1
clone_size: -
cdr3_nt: TGTGCCAGCAGCTTAAGCCAGACAGGGGGCCGGGGCGAGCAGTACTTC
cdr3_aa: CASSLSQTGGRGEQYF

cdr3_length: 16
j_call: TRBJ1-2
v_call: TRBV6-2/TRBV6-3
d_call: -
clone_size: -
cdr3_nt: TGTGCCAGCAGTTCCCTAGACCGAGGCAGGGACTATGGCTACACCTTC
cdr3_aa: CASSSLDRGRDYGYTF

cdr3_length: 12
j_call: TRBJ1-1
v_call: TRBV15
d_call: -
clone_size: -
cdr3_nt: TGTGCCACCAGCAGGCGTCAGGGTGAAGCTTTCTTT
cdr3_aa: CATSRRQGEAFF

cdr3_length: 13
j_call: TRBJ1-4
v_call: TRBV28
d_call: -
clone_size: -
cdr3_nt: TGTGCCAGCAGTCTAAGTCAGGGTGAAAAACTGTTTTTT
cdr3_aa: CASSLSQGEKLFF

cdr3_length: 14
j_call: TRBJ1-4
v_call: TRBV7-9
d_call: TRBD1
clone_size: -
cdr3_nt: TGTGCCAGCAGCTTAACAGGGGGCAATGAAAAACTGTTTTTT
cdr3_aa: CASSLTGGNEKLFF

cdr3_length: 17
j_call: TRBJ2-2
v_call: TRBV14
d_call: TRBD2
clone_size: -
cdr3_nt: TGTGCCAGCAGCCGGACTAGCGGGCGTGTAGGGACCGGGGAGCTGTTTTTT
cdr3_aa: CASSRTSGRVGTGELFF

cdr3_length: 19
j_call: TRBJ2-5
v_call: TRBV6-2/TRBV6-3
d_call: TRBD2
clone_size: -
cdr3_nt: TGTGCCAGCAGTTACGACGGGACTAGCTACGTCTCGGGGCAAGAGACCCAGTACTTC
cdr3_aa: CASSYDGTSYVSGQETQYF

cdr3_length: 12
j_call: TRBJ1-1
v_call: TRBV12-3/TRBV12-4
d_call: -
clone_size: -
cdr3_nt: TGTGCCAGCAGTCCGGGGACCTTCGGGGCTTTCTTT
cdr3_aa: CASSPGTFGAFF

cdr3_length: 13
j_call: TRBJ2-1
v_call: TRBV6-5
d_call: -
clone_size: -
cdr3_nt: TGTGCCAGCAGTTACGACAGGACAAATGAGCAGTTCTTC
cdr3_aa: CASSYDRTNEQFF

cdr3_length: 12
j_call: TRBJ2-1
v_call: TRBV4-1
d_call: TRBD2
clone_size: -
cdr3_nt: TGCGCCAGCAGCCAACCAGCGGGAGCAGAGTTCTTC
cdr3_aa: CASSQPAGAEFF

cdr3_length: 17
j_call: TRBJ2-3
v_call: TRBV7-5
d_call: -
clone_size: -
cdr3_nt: TGTGTCAGAAGCTACCGGGATATGTTCCGGAGGACAGATACGCAGTATTTT
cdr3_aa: CVRSYRDMFRRTDTQYF

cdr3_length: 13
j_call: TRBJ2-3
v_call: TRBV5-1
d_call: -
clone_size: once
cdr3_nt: TGCGCCAGCAGCTTGTGGGGCACAGATACGCAGTATTTT
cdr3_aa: CASSLWGTDTQYF

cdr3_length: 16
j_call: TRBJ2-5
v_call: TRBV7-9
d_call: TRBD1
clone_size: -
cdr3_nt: TGTGCCAGCAGCTTAGCGGGTGAAGGGGGCTGGGAGACCCAGTACTTC
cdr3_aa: CASSLAGEGGWETQYF

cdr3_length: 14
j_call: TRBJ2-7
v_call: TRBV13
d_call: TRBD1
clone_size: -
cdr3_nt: TGTGCCAGCAGTCGGACAGGGACCCCCTACGAGCAGTACTTC
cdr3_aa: CASSRTGTPYEQYF

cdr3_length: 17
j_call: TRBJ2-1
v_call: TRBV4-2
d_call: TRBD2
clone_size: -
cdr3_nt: TGTGCCAGCAGCCAAGATTTAGCGGGGGACAGCTACAATGAGCAGTTCTTC
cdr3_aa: CASSQDLAGDSYNEQFF

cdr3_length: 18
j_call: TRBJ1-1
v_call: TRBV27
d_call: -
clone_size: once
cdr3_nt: TGTGCCAGCAGTCCGGCGAGAGCGGACAAACATATGAACACTGAAGCTTTCTTT
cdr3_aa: CASSPARADKHMNTEAFF

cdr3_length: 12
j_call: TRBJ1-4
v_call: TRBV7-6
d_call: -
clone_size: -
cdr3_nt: TGTGCCAGCAGCCTTATTAATGAAAAACTGTTTTTT
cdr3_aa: CASSLINEKLFF

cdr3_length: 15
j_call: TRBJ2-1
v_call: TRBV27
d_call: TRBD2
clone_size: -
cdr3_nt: TGTGCCAGCAGTAAGACTAGCGGGAGGGGGAATGAGCAGTTCTTC
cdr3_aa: CASSKTSGRGNEQFF

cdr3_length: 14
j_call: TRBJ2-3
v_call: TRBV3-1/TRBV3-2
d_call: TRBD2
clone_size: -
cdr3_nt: TGTGCCAGCAGCACCGGGAGGAGCACAGATACGCAGTATTTT
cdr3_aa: CASSTGRSTDTQYF

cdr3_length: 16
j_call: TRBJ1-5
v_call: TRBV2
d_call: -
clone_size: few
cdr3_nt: TGTGCCAGCAGTGACGGAAGGGGCGCAAGCAATCAGCCCCAGCATTTT
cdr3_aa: CASSDGRGASNQPQHF

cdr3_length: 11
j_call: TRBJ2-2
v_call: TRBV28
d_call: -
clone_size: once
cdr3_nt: TGTGCCAGCAGTCTCCGTGGGGAGCTGTTTTTT
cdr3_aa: CASSLRGELFF

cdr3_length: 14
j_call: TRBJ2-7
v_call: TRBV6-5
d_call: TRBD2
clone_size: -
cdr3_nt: TGTGCCAGCACTTTCGGGACTATAGCCTACGAGCAGTACTTC
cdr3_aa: CASTFGTIAYEQYF

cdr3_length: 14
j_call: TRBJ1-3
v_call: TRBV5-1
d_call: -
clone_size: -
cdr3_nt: TGCGCCAGCAGCCCTAACAGGGCCGGAAACACCATATATTTT
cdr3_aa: CASSPNRAGNTIYF

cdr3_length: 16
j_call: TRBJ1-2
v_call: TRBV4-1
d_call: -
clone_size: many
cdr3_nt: TGCGCCAGCAGCCAAGATAGGGCAGGAGGGCAGAGCGGCTACACCTTC
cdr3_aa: CASSQDRAGGQSGYTF

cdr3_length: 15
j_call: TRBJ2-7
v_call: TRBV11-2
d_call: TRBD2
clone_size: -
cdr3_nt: TGTGCCAGCAGCCGCAAGCGGGAGGGCTCCTACGAGCAGTACTTC
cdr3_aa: CASSRKREGSYEQYF

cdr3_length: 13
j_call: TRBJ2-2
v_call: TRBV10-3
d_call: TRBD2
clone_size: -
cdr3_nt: TGTGCCATCGGGCGGGAGACCCGCGGGGAGCTGTTTTTT
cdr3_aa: CAIGRETRGELFF

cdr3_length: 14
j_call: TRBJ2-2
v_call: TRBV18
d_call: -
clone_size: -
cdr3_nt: TGTGCCAGCTCACCCACTAGGGGCGCCGGGGAGCTGTTTTTT
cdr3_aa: CASSPTRGAGELFF

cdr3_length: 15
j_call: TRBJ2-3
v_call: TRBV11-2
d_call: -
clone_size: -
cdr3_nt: TGTGCCAGCAGCTTCCGCGCGACAACCACAGATACGCAGTATTTT
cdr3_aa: CASSFRATTTDTQYF